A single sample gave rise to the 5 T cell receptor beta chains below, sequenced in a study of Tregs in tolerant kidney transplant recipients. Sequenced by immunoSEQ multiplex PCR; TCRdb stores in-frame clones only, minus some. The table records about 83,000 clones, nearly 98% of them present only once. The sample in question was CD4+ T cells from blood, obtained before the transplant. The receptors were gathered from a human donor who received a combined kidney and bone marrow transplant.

Here the CDR3 DNA reads TGTGCCACCACAATTGGGGCAGTCTCCTCCTACGAGCAGTACTTC. Protein sequence: CATTIGAVSSYEQYF. The rearrangement links TRBV28 to TRBJ2-7; possibly TRBD1 for D (5 bases). The germline gives CDR1 MDHEN, CDR2 SYDVKM. The CDR3 is 15 amino acids. V dropped 10 bases and J dropped 0 bases, with 19 bases sitting between them.

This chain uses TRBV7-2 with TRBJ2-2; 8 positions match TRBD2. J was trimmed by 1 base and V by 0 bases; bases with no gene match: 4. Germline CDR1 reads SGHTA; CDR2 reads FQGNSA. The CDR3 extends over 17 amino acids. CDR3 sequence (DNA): TGTGCCAGCAGCTTAGCGCTTACTAGCGGGAACACCGGGGAGCTGTTTTTT. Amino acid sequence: CASSLALTSGNTGELFF. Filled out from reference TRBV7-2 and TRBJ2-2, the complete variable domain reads GAGVSQSPSNKVTEKGKDVELRCDPISGHTALYWYRQSLGQGLEFLIYFQGNSAPDKSGLPSDRFSAERTGGSVSTLTIQRTQQEDSAVYLCASSLALTSGNTGELFFGEGSRLTVL.

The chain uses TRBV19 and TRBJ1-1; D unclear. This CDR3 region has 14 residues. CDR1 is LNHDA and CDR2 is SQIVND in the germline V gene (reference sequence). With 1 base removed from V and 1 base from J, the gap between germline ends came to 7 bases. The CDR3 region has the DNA TGTGCCAGTAGTATAGGGGGAGGGAACACTGAAGCTTTCTTT. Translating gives CASSIGGGNTEAFF.

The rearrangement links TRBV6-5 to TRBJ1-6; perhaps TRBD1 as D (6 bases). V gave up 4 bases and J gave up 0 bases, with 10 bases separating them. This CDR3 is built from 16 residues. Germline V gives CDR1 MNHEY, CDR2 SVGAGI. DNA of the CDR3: TGTGCCAGCAGTTCGACAGGTAGCTCCTATAATTCACCCCTCCACTTT. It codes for CASSSTGSSYNSPLHF.

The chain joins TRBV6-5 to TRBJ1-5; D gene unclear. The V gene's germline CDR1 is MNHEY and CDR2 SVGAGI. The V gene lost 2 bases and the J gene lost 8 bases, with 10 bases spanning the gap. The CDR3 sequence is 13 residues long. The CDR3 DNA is TGTGCCAGCAGTTACAGAATGAGGGAGCCCCAGCATTTT. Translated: CASSYRMREPQHF.